This TCR beta chain was found in a study of vaccination effects on CD4 cells after COVID-19. ViraFEST used viral peptide pools to expand antigen-specific CD4+ T cells before sequencing. Upon completion of under eleven days in culture, CD4+ T cells were isolated. The vaccine recipients had no prior SARS-CoV-2 infection, with negative nucleocapsid antibodies. Using immunoSEQ multiplex PCR, the repertoire was profiled, and TCRdb retains in-frame clones only, with some absent. In the table there are about 23,000 clones, 55% to 80% of which are singletons. From germline, CDR1 is KGHSH and CDR2 LQKENI. V lost 5 bases, J lost 8 bases, and 10 bases lay in between. The CDR3 totals 13 residues. Comment on this clone: The target antigen is unknown.

Overall study findings and caveats: Both infection-induced and vaccine-induced clones contracted markedly at late post-vaccination timepoints. Cross-reactivity with common cold coronaviruses was shown by only 1 of 255 vaccine-induced clones in healthy vaccinees. Few convalescent patients were included, and no early post-infection timepoints were sampled.

The clonotype was recovered from a human donor who received a COVID-19 vaccine. This material consisted of CD4+ T cells from PBMCs cultured with SARS-CoV-2 spike peptides, taken before COVID-19 vaccination. This chain connects TRBV18 to TRBJ1-6; D is possibly TRBD1 (5 bases). The CDR3 DNA sequence: TGTGCCAGCTCAGGGTCCAGGGATTCACCCCTCCACTTT. Amino acids: CASSGSRDSPLHF.